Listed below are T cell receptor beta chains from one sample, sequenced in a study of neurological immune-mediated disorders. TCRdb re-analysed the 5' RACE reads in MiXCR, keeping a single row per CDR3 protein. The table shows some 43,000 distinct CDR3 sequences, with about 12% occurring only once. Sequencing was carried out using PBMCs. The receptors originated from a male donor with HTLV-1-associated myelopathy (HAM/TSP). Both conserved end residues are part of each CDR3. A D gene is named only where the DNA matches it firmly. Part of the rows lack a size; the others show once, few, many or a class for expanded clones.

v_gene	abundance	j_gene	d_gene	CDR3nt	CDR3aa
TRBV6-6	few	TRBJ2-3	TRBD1	TGTGCCAGCAGACGAATCCAGGGGGCAGATACGCAGTATTTT	CASRRIQGADTQYF
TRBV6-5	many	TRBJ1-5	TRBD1	TGTGCCAGCAGTTCCGAACAGGGGGGAAGGGGGCCCCAGCATTTT	CASSSEQGGRGPQHF
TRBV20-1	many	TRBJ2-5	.	TGCAGTGCCCCAACGCGGGGGCAGGAGACCCAGTACTTC	CSAPTRGQETQYF
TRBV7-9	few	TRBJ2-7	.	TGTGCCAGCAGCGCCCGGGGGGCGATCCACGAGCAGTACTTC	CASSARGAIHEQYF
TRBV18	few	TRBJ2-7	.	TGTGCCAGCTCACCGACAGCCTTCTCCTACGAGCAGTACTTC	CASSPTAFSYEQYF
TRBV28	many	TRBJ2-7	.	TGTGCCACCTCACCGGGGGGCTCGGCTCGCGAGCAGTACTTC	CATSPGGSAREQYF
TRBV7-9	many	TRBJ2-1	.	TGTGCCAGCAGCACCGGGCCCCTGGGAGATCAACAGTTCTTC	CASSTGPLGDQQFF
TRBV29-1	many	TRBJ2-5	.	TGCAGCGTTCACCAAGGACAGATCCAAGAGACCCAGTACTTC	CSVHQGQIQETQYF
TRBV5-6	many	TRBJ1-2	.	TGTGCCAGCAGCTTGATCGGGGGGCTCTCTAACTATGGCTACACCTTC	CASSLIGGLSNYGYTF
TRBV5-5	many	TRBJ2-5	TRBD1	TGTGCCAGCAGCCCTGGACAGGGGGTAGAGACCCAGTACTTC	CASSPGQGVETQYF
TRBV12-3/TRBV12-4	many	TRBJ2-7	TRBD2	TGTGCCAGCAGTCTAGCGGGGGGCCGTAACGAGCAGTACTTC	CASSLAGGRNEQYF
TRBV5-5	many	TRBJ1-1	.	TGTGCCAGCAGCCCCTTGGCGGGGCGCGACACTGAAGCTTTCTTT	CASSPLAGRDTEAFF
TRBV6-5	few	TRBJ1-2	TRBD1	TGTGCCAGCAGAAGCGACAGGGGCTATGGCTACACCTTC	CASRSDRGYGYTF
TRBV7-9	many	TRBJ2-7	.	TGTGCCAGCAGCTTAGCAGGTTCGGCCTACGAGCAGTACTTC	CASSLAGSAYEQYF
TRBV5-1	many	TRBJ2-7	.	TGCGCCAGCAGCTGGGACAAGGTCTCCTACGAGCAGTACTTC	CASSWDKVSYEQYF
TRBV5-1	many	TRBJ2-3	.	TGCGCCAGCAGCCCCAGGGACCCTGGGACAGATACGCAGTATTTT	CASSPRDPGTDTQYF
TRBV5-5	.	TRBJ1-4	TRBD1	TGTGCCAGCAGCTCAGGGGGAATTAATGAAAAACTGTTTTTT	CASSSGGINEKLFF
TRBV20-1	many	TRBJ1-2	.	TGCAGTGCTAGATTCGACGGGGGTGGCTACACCTTC	CSARFDGGGYTF
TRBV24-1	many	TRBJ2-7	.	TGTGCCACCAGTGATGGTCTAGTACGGTACTTC	CATSDGLVRYF
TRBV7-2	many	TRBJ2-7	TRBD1	TGTGCCAGCAGCTTAGGACAGGGGGCTATATACGAGCAGTACTTC	CASSLGQGAIYEQYF
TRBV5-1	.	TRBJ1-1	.	TGCGCCAGCAGCTTGGACCGACCGGGAACTGAAGCTTTCTTT	CASSLDRPGTEAFF
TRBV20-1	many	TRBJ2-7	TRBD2	TGCAGTGCCCGGAAACTAGCGGGGGGGGACGAGCAGTACTTC	CSARKLAGGDEQYF
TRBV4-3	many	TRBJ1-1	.	TGCGCCAGCAGCCAAGATTCCGGGTTTTTCACTGAAGCTTTCTTT	CASSQDSGFFTEAFF
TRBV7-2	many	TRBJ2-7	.	TGTGCCAGCAGCTTAGAGTTGGCCTACGAGCAGTACTTC	CASSLELAYEQYF
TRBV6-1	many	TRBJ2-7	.	TGTGCCAGCATTGGGACTCCACACTACGAGCAGTACTTC	CASIGTPHYEQYF
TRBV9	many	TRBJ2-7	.	TGTGCCAGCAGCGTAGGAGTAACAGCCGGCTACGAGCAGTACTTC	CASSVGVTAGYEQYF
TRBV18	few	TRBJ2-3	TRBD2	TGTGCCAGCTCAACACTAGCGGGGGACACAGATACGCAGTATTTT	CASSTLAGDTDTQYF
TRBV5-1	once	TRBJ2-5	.	TGCGCCAGCAGGGGGGGACCAAACCAAGAGACCCAGTACTTC	CASRGGPNQETQYF
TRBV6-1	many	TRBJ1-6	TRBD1	TGTGCCAGCAGTGCCCCGGCCAGGGGGAAGGATTCACCCCTCCACTTT	CASSAPARGKDSPLHF